The rows below give T cell receptor beta chains drawn from one sample of a study. TCRdb analysed the RT-PCR reads with MiXCR anew, one entry per CDR3 protein. Of almost 700,000 distinct CDR3 sequences in the sample, 12% to 15% were seen once. The sequenced sample was memory CD4+ T cells from blood. Receptor source: a female donor in good health, serving as a healthy control. Both conserved end residues are part of each CDR3. The D gene is left open where the match is weak. Rows may omit the clone size; those that give it use once, few, many or a size class.

j_call,clone_size,d_call,v_call,cdr3_aa,cdr3_nt
TRBJ2-7,NA,NA,TRBV20-1,CSAQRGDGFYEQYF,TGCAGTGCTCAACGAGGGGACGGATTCTACGAGCAGTACTTC
TRBJ2-3,few,TRBD2,TRBV9,CASSGGGLAGGSTDTQYF,TGTGCCAGCAGCGGAGGAGGACTAGCGGGGGGAAGCACAGATACGCAGTATTTT
TRBJ1-1,NA,NA,TRBV10-3,CAISEGGTTEAFF,TGTGCCATCAGTGAGGGTGGGACCACTGAAGCTTTCTTT
TRBJ1-6,few,TRBD1,TRBV30,CAWRGTGGSSPLHF,TGTGCCTGGAGGGGGACAGGGGGGAGTTCACCCCTCCACTTT
TRBJ2-5,few,TRBD1,TRBV7-2,CASSPQGGWETQYF,TGTGCCAGCAGCCCACAGGGGGGATGGGAGACCCAGTACTTC
TRBJ2-7,many,TRBD1,TRBV24-1,CATGGQGGDEQYF,TGTGCCACAGGGGGACAGGGGGGCGACGAGCAGTACTTC
TRBJ2-1,many,NA,TRBV6-5,CASSYSGTREQFF,TGTGCCAGCAGTTACTCGGGGACGCGCGAGCAGTTCTTC
TRBJ2-3,few,NA,TRBV7-2,CASSSQTYSTDTQYF,TGTGCCAGCAGTTCCCAGACATATAGCACAGATACGCAGTATTTT
TRBJ1-1,few,NA,TRBV5-1,CASSFTGAGDTEAFF,TGCGCCAGCAGTTTTACGGGGGCTGGGGACACTGAAGCTTTCTTT
TRBJ2-1,few,NA,TRBV6-6,CASSTLGGVYNEQFF,TGTGCCAGCAGTACCCTTGGCGGGGTCTACAATGAGCAGTTCTTC
TRBJ1-2,NA,NA,TRBV7-6,CASSLGGLSPGGYTF,TGTGCCAGCAGCTTGGGGGGTCTATCTCCGGGTGGCTACACCTTC
TRBJ2-1,NA,NA,TRBV19,CASSIDSRSRNEQFF,TGTGCCAGTAGTATCGACTCCCGGAGTCGGAATGAGCAGTTCTTC
TRBJ1-6,NA,TRBD1,TRBV7-2,CASGETGNVSPLHF,TGTGCCAGCGGAGAGACAGGGAACGTTTCACCCCTCCACTTT
TRBJ2-7,many,TRBD2,TRBV12-3/TRBV12-4,CASRAVAGGTYEQYF,TGTGCCAGCAGAGCCGTAGCGGGAGGGACCTACGAGCAGTACTTC
TRBJ2-1,many,NA,TRBV7-2,CASSLRLLNYNEQFF,TGTGCCAGCAGCCTCCGGCTGCTAAATTACAATGAGCAGTTCTTC
TRBJ2-1,many,NA,TRBV6-5,CASSRQGGYEQFF,TGTGCCAGCAGTCGTCAGGGGGGTTATGAGCAGTTCTTC
TRBJ2-7,NA,NA,TRBV27,CASSLVRDGSYEQYF,TGTGCCAGCAGTTTGGTCCGGGACGGCTCCTACGAGCAGTACTTC
TRBJ2-7,many,NA,TRBV6-5,CASRHTGFLPYEQYF,TGTGCCAGCAGGCATACAGGGTTTCTACCCTACGAGCAGTACTTC
TRBJ1-2,NA,NA,TRBV5-1,CASSPVGSVNYGYTF,TGCGCCAGCAGCCCCGTGGGGTCCGTTAACTATGGCTACACCTTC
TRBJ2-1,NA,TRBD2,TRBV5-1,CASSDRSGGSYNEQFF,TGCGCCAGCAGCGACCGTAGCGGGGGCTCCTACAATGAGCAGTTCTTC
TRBJ2-7,many,TRBD2,TRBV6-5,CASTPGLAVYEQYF,TGTGCCAGCACCCCGGGACTAGCGGTCTACGAGCAGTACTTC
TRBJ1-5,NA,NA,TRBV6-6,CASTLGPFPVSQPQHF,TGTGCCAGCACTTTGGGACCTTTCCCGGTGAGTCAGCCCCAGCATTTT
TRBJ2-5,NA,NA,TRBV5-1,CASSLAGVMQETQYF,TGCGCCAGCAGCTTGGCAGGGGTTATGCAAGAGACCCAGTACTTC
TRBJ2-1,NA,TRBD2,TRBV12-3/TRBV12-4,CASRPIAGAGNEQFF,TGTGCCAGCAGACCTATAGCGGGAGCGGGTAATGAGCAGTTCTTC
TRBJ1-1,few,NA,TRBV20-1,CSASDPREATEAFF,TGCAGTGCTAGCGATCCCCGGGAGGCTACTGAAGCTTTCTTT
TRBJ1-6,NA,TRBD1,TRBV11-1,CASSSVSGQDNSPLHF,TGTGCCAGCAGCTCGGTCTCGGGACAGGATAATTCACCCCTCCACTTT
TRBJ1-5,many,NA,TRBV5-1,CASSLAGRDNQPQHF,TGCGCCAGCAGCTTGGCAGGGCGGGACAATCAGCCCCAGCATTTT
TRBJ1-1,many,NA,TRBV29-1,CSATPYQVAGTEAFF,TGCAGCGCGACACCCTATCAGGTGGCGGGCACTGAAGCTTTCTTT
TRBJ1-5,many,NA,TRBV29-1,CSAATGSSGNQPQHF,TGCAGCGCTGCCACAGGGAGTTCGGGCAATCAGCCCCAGCATTTT
TRBJ1-1,few,NA,TRBV20-1,CSAKGVDTEAFF,TGCAGTGCTAAGGGGGTAGACACTGAAGCTTTCTTT
TRBJ2-1,many,TRBD2,TRBV20-1,CSASTSGRYNEQFF,TGCAGTGCTAGCACTAGCGGAAGATACAATGAGCAGTTCTTC
TRBJ2-5,few,TRBD2,TRBV7-2,CASSLEASGRQETQYF,TGTGCCAGCAGCTTAGAGGCTAGCGGGAGACAAGAGACCCAGTACTTC
TRBJ2-5,NA,TRBD2,TRBV7-2,CASSPYGRFQETQYF,TGTGCCAGCAGCCCCTACGGGAGGTTCCAAGAGACCCAGTACTTC
TRBJ2-3,NA,NA,TRBV18,CASSQQGTPTDTQYF,TGTGCCAGCTCACAGCAGGGGACACCTACAGATACGCAGTATTTT
TRBJ1-2,few,TRBD1,TRBV7-2,CASTRDRAYGYTF,TGTGCCAGCACCCGGGACAGGGCTTATGGCTACACCTTC
TRBJ1-2,many,NA,TRBV20-1,CSARGRAGNYGYTF,TGCAGTGCTAGGGGTAGAGCAGGAAACTATGGCTACACCTTC
TRBJ2-5,few,NA,TRBV4-2,CASSQDWVLGETQYF,TGTGCCAGCAGCCAAGATTGGGTCCTGGGGGAGACCCAGTACTTC
TRBJ1-2,many,NA,TRBV20-1,CSASWGAGGYTF,TGCAGTGCTAGTTGGGGGGCTGGTGGCTACACCTTC
TRBJ1-4,NA,NA,TRBV6-5,CASKSGGEKLFF,TGTGCCAGCAAATCCGGAGGTGAAAAACTGTTTTTT
TRBJ1-2,few,TRBD1,TRBV19,CASSPYSTGNYGYTF,TGTGCCAGTAGTCCCTACTCGACAGGGAACTATGGCTACACCTTC
TRBJ2-1,few,TRBD2,TRBV4-1,CASSQDGTGGLAGPYNEQFF,TGCGCCAGCAGCCAAGATGGGACAGGGGGACTAGCGGGGCCATACAATGAGCAGTTCTTC
TRBJ1-2,NA,NA,TRBV15,CATSRDGATVRF,TGTGCCACCAGCAGAGATGGCGCTACCGTCCGCTTC
TRBJ2-3,few,NA,TRBV20-1,CSAIGQFTDTQYF,TGCAGTGCTATCGGACAGTTCACAGATACGCAGTATTTT
TRBJ1-2,NA,TRBD1,TRBV6-1,CASSVQGVSYGHTF,TGTGCCAGCAGTGTCCAGGGGGTCAGCTATGGCCACACCTTC
TRBJ2-7,NA,NA,TRBV28,CASTGVYEQYF,TGTGCCAGCACGGGTGTCTACGAGCAGTACTTC
TRBJ2-5,few,TRBD1,TRBV7-8,CASSSRRRQGTQETQYF,TGTGCCAGCAGCTCCCGAAGGCGACAGGGGACTCAAGAGACCCAGTACTTC
TRBJ2-4,few,NA,TRBV9,CASSVGPGPKNIQYF,TGTGCCAGCAGCGTAGGTCCGGGGCCCAAAAACATTCAGTACTTC
TRBJ1-4,NA,NA,TRBV20-1,CSLQDPTNEKLFF,TGCAGTCTCCAAGACCCAACTAATGAAAAACTGTTTTTT
TRBJ2-1,NA,NA,TRBV5-1,CASRLGGYNEQFF,TGCGCCAGCCGTCTGGGAGGCTACAATGAGCAGTTCTTC
TRBJ2-1,many,TRBD2,TRBV24-1,CATSDEAGVRYNEQFF,TGTGCCACCAGTGATGAGGCGGGAGTTCGGTACAATGAGCAGTTCTTC